The rows below give T cell receptor beta chains drawn from one sample of a study of T cells after yellow fever vaccination. TCRdb used MiXCR to reprocess the 5' RACE reads, holding one entry per CDR3 protein. The data hold just under 600,000 distinct CDR3 sequences, with about 14% observed a single time. The sample consisted of PBMCs, taken on the day of the yellow fever booster vaccination. The receptors originated from a man younger than 40 who received the YFV17D yellow fever vaccine. The CDR3 runs from the conserved cysteine through the conserved F or W. A D gene is named only where the DNA matches it firmly. Where a row states a size, it is once, few, many or the class of an expanded clone; other rows omit it.

V gene	clone size	J gene	D gene	CDR3 DNA	CDR3 protein
TRBV7-9	many	TRBJ2-7	NA	TGTGCCAGCAGCACTGACCGCAAGAGGGGGTACGAGCAGTACTTC	CASSTDRKRGYEQYF
TRBV5-6	few	TRBJ2-7	TRBD2	TGTGCCAGCAGCCCGTATAGCGGGAGTGGGGTCGAGCAGTACTTC	CASSPYSGSGVEQYF
TRBV18	NA	TRBJ2-1	NA	TGTGCCAGCTCACCTGAGGCGACCTCCTCCTACAATGAGCAGTTCTTC	CASSPEATSSYNEQFF
TRBV11-2	few	TRBJ2-7	NA	TGTGCCAGCAGCTTAAGGGGGTTGTACGAGCAGTACTTC	CASSLRGLYEQYF
TRBV6-2/TRBV6-3	NA	TRBJ2-7	TRBD2	TGTGCCAGCAGTTTTCGGACTAGCGGTTTCGAGCAGTACTTC	CASSFRTSGFEQYF
TRBV10-3	few	TRBJ2-7	NA	TGTGCCATCAGACGGGGATCCTACGAGCAGTACTTC	CAIRRGSYEQYF
TRBV7-2	NA	TRBJ2-3	TRBD1	TGTGCCAGCAGCCCATCAAGGGGGCAGCCCAGAAATACGCAGTATTTT	CASSPSRGQPRNTQYF
TRBV3-1	NA	TRBJ2-3	TRBD2	TGTGCCAGCAGCCAAGCTAGCGGGAATACGCAGTATTTT	CASSQASGNTQYF
TRBV20-1	NA	TRBJ2-5	TRBD2	TGCAGTGCTGCCGGACTAGCGGGAGTTGGAGAGACCCAGTACTTC	CSAAGLAGVGETQYF
TRBV10-2	NA	TRBJ1-4	NA	TGCGCCAGCAGTGAAACAGGCCGTAATGAAAAACTGTTTTTT	CASSETGRNEKLFF